What follows is one TCR beta chain and its context. Trimming removed 4 bases at V and 2 bases at J, with 13 bases between. The CDR3 totals 15 residues. Germline CDR1 is MDHEN and CDR2 is SYDVKM. TCRdb's table, derived via immunoSEQ multiplex PCR, lists solely in-frame clones and lacks some. The sample lists tens of thousands of clones, 85% to 90% occurring once. The data were taken from a study of PD-L1 blockade in urothelial cancer. This clonotype was sampled from a man in his fifties or sixties with urothelial cancer. The rearrangement links TRBV28 to TRBJ2-3; a possible D gene is TRBD1 (6 bases). The starting material was PBMCs, obtained around atezolizumab (anti-PD-L1) treatment. The CDR3 region is CASSSFDRNTDTQYF. DNA for the CDR3: TGTGCCAGCAGTTCGTTCGACAGGAACACAGATACGCAGTATTTT.